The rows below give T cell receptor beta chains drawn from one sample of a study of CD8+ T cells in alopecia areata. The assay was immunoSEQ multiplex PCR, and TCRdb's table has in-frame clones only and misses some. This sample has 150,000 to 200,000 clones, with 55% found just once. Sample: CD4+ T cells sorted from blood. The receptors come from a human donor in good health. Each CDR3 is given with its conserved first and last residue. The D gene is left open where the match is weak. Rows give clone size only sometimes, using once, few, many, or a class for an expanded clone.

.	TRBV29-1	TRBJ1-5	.	TGCAGCGTTGGCGAGGGGATGTGGCAGCCCCAGCATTTT	CSVGEGMWQPQHF
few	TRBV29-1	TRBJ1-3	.	TGCAGCGTTGAAGATCGGGCCTCTGGAAACACCATATATTTT	CSVEDRASGNTIYF
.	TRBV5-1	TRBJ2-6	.	TGCGCCAGCAGCTTTGGAGGGGGCGCATTCTCGACTGGGGCCAACGTCCTGACTTTC	CASSFGGGAFSTGANVLTF
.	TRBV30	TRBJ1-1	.	TGTGCCTGGAGTGTATCTGAGAACACTGAAGCTTTCTTT	CAWSVSENTEAFF
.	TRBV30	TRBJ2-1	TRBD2	TGTGCCTGGAGTGTACACCGAGGCGGGAGGGCCCTCAATGAGCAGTTCTTC	CAWSVHRGGRALNEQFF
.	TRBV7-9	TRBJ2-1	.	TGTGCCAGCAGCTTTCGTCGGACTGAGGGGAATGAGCAGTTCTTC	CASSFRRTEGNEQFF
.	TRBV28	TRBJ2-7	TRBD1	TGTGCCAGCAGTCTCACCGGGACAGGGAACTACGAGCAGTACTTC	CASSLTGTGNYEQYF
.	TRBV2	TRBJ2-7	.	TGTGCCAGCAGTGAAGAGATCGGCCCATCCTACGAGCAGTACTTC	CASSEEIGPSYEQYF
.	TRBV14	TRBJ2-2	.	TGTGCCAGCAGCCAAGGAGGGCCGGGCACCGGGGAGCTGTTTTTT	CASSQGGPGTGELFF
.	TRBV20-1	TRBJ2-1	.	TGCAGTGCTAGAGATACCAATGAGCAGTTCTTC	CSARDTNEQFF
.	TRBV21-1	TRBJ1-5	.	TGTGCCAGCAGCAAAGACATACAGGCCGATCAGCCCCAGCATTTT	CASSKDIQADQPQHF
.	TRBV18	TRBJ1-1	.	TGTGCCAGCTCAGTGCGGGACAAAGGAGGAACTTTCTTT	CASSVRDKGGTFF
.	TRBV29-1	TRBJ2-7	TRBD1	TGCAGCGTTAAACAGGGGTACAGCGAGCAGTACTTC	CSVKQGYSEQYF
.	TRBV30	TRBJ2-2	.	TGTGCCTGGAGGCCCCAATCTACCGGGGAGCTGTTTTTT	CAWRPQSTGELFF
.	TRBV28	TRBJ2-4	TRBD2	TGTGCCAGCAGCCCACTAGCGGGAGGTGGTGCTGGCAAAAACATTCAGTACTTC	CASSPLAGGGAGKNIQYF
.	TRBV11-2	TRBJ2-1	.	TGTGCCAGCAGCCTTCAAAAGGCCGTAGATGAGCAGTTCTTC	CASSLQKAVDEQFF
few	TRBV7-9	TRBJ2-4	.	TGTGCCAGCAGCCTACAAGAGCTAGCCAAAAACATTCAGTACTTC	CASSLQELAKNIQYF
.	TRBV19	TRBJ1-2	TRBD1	TGTGCCAGTAGTATGGATCCCCGGGACAGGGGAGAGATGGGCTATGGCTACACCTTC	CASSMDPRDRGEMGYGYTF
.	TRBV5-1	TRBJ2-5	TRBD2	TGCGCCAGCAGCTTACTAGCGGGAGACGAGACCCAGTACTTC	CASSLLAGDETQYF
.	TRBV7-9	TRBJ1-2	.	TGTGCCAGCAGCCCCGAGGTCTCGAGAGAAGGCTACACCTTC	CASSPEVSREGYTF
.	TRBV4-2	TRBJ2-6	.	TGTGCCAGCAGCCGAGAAGCCGGGCAGGGAGTTTCGGGGGCCAACGTCCTGACTTTC	CASSREAGQGVSGANVLTF
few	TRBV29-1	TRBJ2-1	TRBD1	TGCAGCGTGTTAGGGACAGGGAGAGATGAGCAGTTCTTC	CSVLGTGRDEQFF
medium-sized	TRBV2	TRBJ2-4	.	TGTGCCAGCAGCGCAGGGGACAAAAACATTCAGTACTTC	CASSAGDKNIQYF
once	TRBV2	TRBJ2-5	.	TGTGCCAGCAGTCTGGCGGGGGAGACCCAGTACTTC	CASSLAGETQYF
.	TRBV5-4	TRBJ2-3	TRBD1	TGTGCCAGCAGCAAACCGGGACAGGGGATATCAGATACGCAGTATTTT	CASSKPGQGISDTQYF
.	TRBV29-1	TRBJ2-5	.	TGCAGCGTTGAGCACACGACCTACAGGGTAGTACGAGAGACCCAGTACTTC	CSVEHTTYRVVRETQYF
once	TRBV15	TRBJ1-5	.	TGTGCCACCAGCAGAGAAGGGACCGGTCAGCCCCAGCATTTT	CATSREGTGQPQHF
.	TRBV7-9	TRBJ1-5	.	TGTGCCAGCAGTCAAGGAGATGGAGGGTCCCAGCCCCAGCATTTT	CASSQGDGGSQPQHF
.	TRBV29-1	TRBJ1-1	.	TGCAGCGTTCTCGGGGGTCTCATGAACACTGAAGCTTTCTTT	CSVLGGLMNTEAFF
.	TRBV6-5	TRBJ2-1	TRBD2	TGTGCCAGCAGTTACGCGGGACTAGCGGGGAACAATGAGCAGTTCTTC	CASSYAGLAGNNEQFF
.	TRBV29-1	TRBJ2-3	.	TGCAGCGCGACGGGACGCCTCACAGATACGCAGTATTTT	CSATGRLTDTQYF
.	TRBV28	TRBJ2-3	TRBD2	TGTGCCAGCAAAGCGGGAGGGCCGGGACGTCACACGCAGTATTTT	CASKAGGPGRHTQYF
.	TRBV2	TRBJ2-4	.	TGTGCCAGTGCGATACGGCCGAACAGGGAGGGGAACATTCAGTACTTC	CASAIRPNREGNIQYF
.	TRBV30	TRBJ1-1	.	TGTGCCTGGAGTGTTTTGGGGGGAATGAACACTGAAGCTTTCTTT	CAWSVLGGMNTEAFF
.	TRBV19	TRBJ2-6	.	TGTGCCAGTAGAACAGGTGGGGCCAACGTCCTGACTTTC	CASRTGGANVLTF
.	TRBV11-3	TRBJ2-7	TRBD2	TGTGCCAGCAGCGCGGGAGGATACGAGCAGTACTTC	CASSAGGYEQYF
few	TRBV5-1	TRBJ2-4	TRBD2	TGCGCCAGCAGCTTGATGGCTAGCGGGAACGGCGCCAAAAACATTCAGTACTTC	CASSLMASGNGAKNIQYF
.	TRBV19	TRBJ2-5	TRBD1	TGTGCCAGTAGTAAAGGACAGGGGAGGAAAGAGACCCAGTACTTC	CASSKGQGRKETQYF